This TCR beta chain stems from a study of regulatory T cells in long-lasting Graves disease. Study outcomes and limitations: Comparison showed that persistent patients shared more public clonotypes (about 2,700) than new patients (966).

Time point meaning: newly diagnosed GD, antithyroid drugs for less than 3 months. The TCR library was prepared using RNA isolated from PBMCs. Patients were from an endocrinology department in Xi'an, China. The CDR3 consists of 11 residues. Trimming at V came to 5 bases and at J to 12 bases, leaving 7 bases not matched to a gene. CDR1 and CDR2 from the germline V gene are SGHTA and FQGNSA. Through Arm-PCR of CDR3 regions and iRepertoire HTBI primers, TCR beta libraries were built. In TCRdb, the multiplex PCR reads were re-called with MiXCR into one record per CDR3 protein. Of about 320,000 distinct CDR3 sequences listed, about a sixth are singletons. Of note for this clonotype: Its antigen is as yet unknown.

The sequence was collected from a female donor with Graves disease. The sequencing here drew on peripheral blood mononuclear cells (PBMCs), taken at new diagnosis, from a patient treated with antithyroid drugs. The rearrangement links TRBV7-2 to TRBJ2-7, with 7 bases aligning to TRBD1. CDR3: CASSPGTEGYF. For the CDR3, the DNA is TGTGCCAGCAGCCCGGGGACAGAAGGGTACTTC. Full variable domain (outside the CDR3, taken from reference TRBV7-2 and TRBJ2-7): GAGVSQSPSNKVTEKGKDVELRCDPISGHTALYWYRQSLGQGLEFLIYFQGNSAPDKSGLPSDRFSAERTGGSVSTLTIQRTQQEDSAVYLCASSPGTEGYFGPGTRLTVT.